A selection of T cell receptor beta chains follows, all from one sample in a study of early T cells in non-severe SARS-CoV-2 infection. TCRdb used MiXCR to reprocess the 5' RACE reads, holding one entry per CDR3 protein. The sample holds 26,000 or so distinct CDR3 sequences, approximately 6% seen once. The sequencing sample was made of whole blood. These receptors all stem from an adult who was a healthcare worker with PCR-confirmed SARS-CoV-2 infection or an uninfected control (not recorded which). Each CDR3 is given with its conserved first and last residue. A D gene is named only where the DNA matches it firmly. Some rows have no size entry. The others give once, few or many, or a class for an expanded clone.

clone size: many
J gene: TRBJ2-3
D gene: NA
V gene: TRBV29-1
CDR3 protein: CSVGLPLDTQYF
CDR3 DNA: TGCAGCGTTGGGCTCCCCCTAGATACGCAGTATTTT

clone size: few
J gene: TRBJ2-7
D gene: NA
V gene: TRBV23-1
CDR3 protein: CASSQSQTLTQVLGAYEQYF
CDR3 DNA: TGCGCCAGCAGCCAGAGCCAAACCCTGACACAGGTTCTTGGGGCCTACGAGCAGTACTTC

clone size: many
J gene: TRBJ1-2
D gene: NA
V gene: TRBV18
CDR3 protein: CASSPEVTSNYGYTF
CDR3 DNA: TGTGCCAGCTCGCCGGAGGTTACCTCTAACTATGGCTACACCTTC

clone size: many
J gene: TRBJ1-2
D gene: NA
V gene: TRBV11-2
CDR3 protein: CASSSLQKPNYGYTF
CDR3 DNA: TGTGCCAGCAGCTCTTTACAGAAACCTAACTATGGCTACACCTTC

clone size: few
J gene: TRBJ2-1
D gene: NA
V gene: TRBV5-6
CDR3 protein: CASSLWADEQFF
CDR3 DNA: TGTGCCAGCAGCTTGTGGGCGGATGAGCAGTTCTTC

clone size: many
J gene: TRBJ1-1
D gene: TRBD1
V gene: TRBV10-2
CDR3 protein: CAGATGDGNTEAFF
CDR3 DNA: TGCGCCGGGGCGACAGGGGATGGGAACACTGAAGCTTTCTTT

clone size: NA
J gene: TRBJ1-1
D gene: NA
V gene: TRBV6-2/TRBV6-3
CDR3 protein: CASSPMGGPNTEAFF
CDR3 DNA: TGTGCCAGCAGTCCAATGGGGGGTCCGAACACTGAAGCTTTCTTT

clone size: many
J gene: TRBJ2-1
D gene: NA
V gene: TRBV19
CDR3 protein: CASSILGGGSYNEQFF
CDR3 DNA: TGTGCCAGTAGTATATTGGGGGGCGGGTCCTACAATGAGCAGTTCTTC

clone size: NA
J gene: TRBJ2-1
D gene: NA
V gene: TRBV10-3
CDR3 protein: CATRPPGKPQDEQFF
CDR3 DNA: TGTGCCACCCGTCCCCCAGGCAAACCCCAAGATGAGCAGTTCTTC

clone size: NA
J gene: TRBJ1-1
D gene: NA
V gene: TRBV6-5
CDR3 protein: CASSRTVNTEAFF
CDR3 DNA: TGTGCCAGCAGTCGCACGGTGAACACTGAAGCTTTCTTT

clone size: few
J gene: TRBJ2-1
D gene: NA
V gene: TRBV19
CDR3 protein: CASSTAGRFYEQFF
CDR3 DNA: TGTGCCAGTAGTACGGCAGGTCGTTTTTATGAGCAGTTCTTC

clone size: many
J gene: TRBJ2-1
D gene: TRBD2
V gene: TRBV7-8
CDR3 protein: CASSISGPSSYNEQFF
CDR3 DNA: TGTGCCAGCAGCATTAGCGGGCCCAGCTCCTACAATGAGCAGTTCTTC

clone size: many
J gene: TRBJ1-5
D gene: NA
V gene: TRBV5-6
CDR3 protein: CASSYSPANSNQPQHF
CDR3 DNA: TGTGCCAGCAGCTATTCGCCGGCCAATAGCAATCAGCCCCAGCATTTT

clone size: many
J gene: TRBJ2-3
D gene: NA
V gene: TRBV20-1
CDR3 protein: CSARDRTYTQYF
CDR3 DNA: TGCAGTGCTAGAGACCGGACCTATACGCAGTATTTT

clone size: many
J gene: TRBJ2-4
D gene: TRBD2
V gene: TRBV4-1
CDR3 protein: CASSQDYGRGESKNIQYF
CDR3 DNA: TGCGCCAGCAGCCAAGATTATGGGCGGGGGGAATCCAAAAACATTCAGTACTTC

clone size: NA
J gene: TRBJ2-1
D gene: NA
V gene: TRBV10-1
CDR3 protein: CASSPGTLRDNEQFF
CDR3 DNA: TGCGCCAGCAGCCCCGGGACATTAAGGGACAATGAGCAGTTCTTC

clone size: many
J gene: TRBJ1-6
D gene: NA
V gene: TRBV12-3/TRBV12-4
CDR3 protein: CASSLGHHSPLHF
CDR3 DNA: TGTGCCAGCAGTTTGGGTCACCATTCACCCCTCCACTTT

clone size: many
J gene: TRBJ2-4
D gene: NA
V gene: TRBV11-2
CDR3 protein: CASSLGEGNIQYF
CDR3 DNA: TGTGCCAGCAGCTTAGGGGAAGGAAACATTCAGTACTTC

clone size: many
J gene: TRBJ2-1
D gene: TRBD1
V gene: TRBV7-6
CDR3 protein: CASSLQDRGNEQFF
CDR3 DNA: TGTGCCAGCAGCTTGCAGGACAGGGGCAATGAGCAGTTCTTC

clone size: many
J gene: TRBJ1-1
D gene: NA
V gene: TRBV11-2
CDR3 protein: CASSGGGTSITEAFF
CDR3 DNA: TGTGCCAGCAGCGGGGGTGGCACCTCGATCACTGAAGCTTTCTTT

clone size: many
J gene: TRBJ1-4
D gene: NA
V gene: TRBV21-1
CDR3 protein: CASSRSFCKEKLFF
CDR3 DNA: TGTGCCAGCAGCCGCTCTTTCTGTAAGGAAAAACTGTTTTTT

clone size: many
J gene: TRBJ2-7
D gene: NA
V gene: TRBV28
CDR3 protein: CASSLALSSYEQYF
CDR3 DNA: TGTGCCAGCAGTTTGGCCCTAAGCTCCTACGAGCAGTACTTC

clone size: NA
J gene: TRBJ2-7
D gene: TRBD1
V gene: TRBV6-2/TRBV6-3
CDR3 protein: CASSQGTGRQYF
CDR3 DNA: TGTGCCAGCAGCCAGGGGACAGGGAGGCAGTACTTC

clone size: many
J gene: TRBJ2-1
D gene: NA
V gene: TRBV20-1
CDR3 protein: CSARPPGEQFF
CDR3 DNA: TGCAGTGCTAGGCCCCCGGGGGAGCAGTTCTTC

clone size: NA
J gene: TRBJ2-7
D gene: NA
V gene: TRBV28
CDR3 protein: CASSADSFSYEQYF
CDR3 DNA: TGTGCCAGCAGTGCCGACAGCTTCTCCTACGAGCAGTACTTC

clone size: few
J gene: TRBJ2-5
D gene: TRBD2
V gene: TRBV5-1
CDR3 protein: CASSLGPITSGGLKETQYF
CDR3 DNA: TGCGCCAGCAGCTTGGGCCCTATTACTAGCGGGGGTTTAAAAGAGACCCAGTACTTC

clone size: NA
J gene: TRBJ2-7
D gene: TRBD2
V gene: TRBV7-2
CDR3 protein: CASSLGAGPSYEHYF
CDR3 DNA: TGTGCCAGCAGCTTGGGAGCGGGGCCTTCCTACGAGCACTACTTC

clone size: medium-sized
J gene: TRBJ1-1
D gene: TRBD1
V gene: TRBV9
CDR3 protein: CASSGQGNTEAFF
CDR3 DNA: TGTGCCAGCAGCGGACAGGGGAACACTGAAGCTTTCTTT

clone size: NA
J gene: TRBJ2-3
D gene: NA
V gene: TRBV20-1
CDR3 protein: CSATRDRPTDTQYF
CDR3 DNA: TGCAGTGCTACTCGAGACAGGCCCACAGATACGCAGTATTTT

clone size: NA
J gene: TRBJ2-3
D gene: TRBD2
V gene: TRBV19
CDR3 protein: CASSTHTSGTQYF
CDR3 DNA: TGTGCCAGTAGTACCCATACTAGCGGGACGCAGTATTTT

clone size: many
J gene: TRBJ2-7
D gene: NA
V gene: TRBV5-1
CDR3 protein: CASSLAAGTYEQYF
CDR3 DNA: TGCGCCAGCAGCTTGGCCGCCGGAACCTACGAGCAGTACTTC

clone size: NA
J gene: TRBJ2-7
D gene: NA
V gene: TRBV27
CDR3 protein: CASSSYGPGEQYF
CDR3 DNA: TGTGCCAGCAGTTCTTATGGCCCCGGAGAGCAGTACTTC

clone size: few
J gene: TRBJ1-2
D gene: TRBD1
V gene: TRBV14
CDR3 protein: CASSPTGGYYGYTF
CDR3 DNA: TGTGCCAGCAGTCCGACAGGGGGGTACTATGGCTACACCTTC

clone size: many
J gene: TRBJ2-2
D gene: TRBD1
V gene: TRBV7-9
CDR3 protein: CASSSFPLEGQGVTGELFF
CDR3 DNA: TGTGCCAGCAGCTCTTTCCCTCTGGAGGGACAGGGAGTTACCGGGGAGCTGTTTTTT